A single sample is the source of the 3 T cell receptor beta chains below, sequenced in a study of cytomegalovirus exposure and HLA in healthy donors. Measured with immunoSEQ multiplex PCR; TCRdb has only the in-frame clones, and not every one. The data hold 65,000 to 95,000 clones, with roughly 95% observed a single time. The specimen sequenced was PBMCs. The receptors originated from a man younger than 35 in good health and CMV-seronegative.

This chain uses TRBV30 with TRBJ2-3; 7 nucleotides match TRBD2. The V segment lost 0 bases and the J segment 1 base; nucleotides outside the gene matches: 7. CDR3 size: 16 residues. CDR1 is GTSNPN and CDR2 is SVGIG in the germline V gene (reference sequence). CDR3 nucleotides: TGTGCCTGGAGTGTACTAAGCGGGGCCCGCACAGATACGCAGTATTTT. This gives the protein CAWSVLSGARTDTQYF.

Here the CDR3 reads CASSERQGLDEQYF. CDR3 in DNA: TGTGCCAGCAGTGAAAGGCAGGGGCTGGACGAGCAGTACTTC. The chain uses TRBV6-1 and TRBJ2-7; perhaps TRBD1 as D (6 bases). V was cut by 2 bases and J by 5 bases, with 13 bases left in between. The CDR3 loop spans 14 amino acids. Germline loops: CDR1 MNHNS, CDR2 SASEGT.

This chain uses TRBV4-2 with TRBJ2-3; 9 bases agree with TRBD1. The CDR3 sequence is 20 residues long. The V gene's germline CDR1 is LGHNA and CDR2 YNFKEQ. The J segment lost 1 base and the V segment lost 1 base, leaving 15 bases of the junction unmatched. The CDR3 here is CASSQAGTGSFKTRTDTQYF. The CDR3 DNA sequence: TGTGCCAGCAGCCAAGCGGGGACAGGGTCCTTTAAAACCCGCACAGATACGCAGTATTTT.